A selection of T cell receptor beta chains follows, all from one sample in a study of blood T cells in healthy people across ages. A single record per CDR3 protein comes from TCRdb applying MiXCR to the 5' RACE reads. The data contain 1.5 million to 2 million distinct CDR3 sequences, around 48% of them singletons. The material sequenced was blood. These receptors were obtained from a woman in her forties in good health. CDR3s leave out the opening cysteine and the closing phenylalanine or tryptophan. The D gene is left open where the match is weak.

>-|12|TRBV20-1
TSRRAVANYGYT
>-|13|TRBV4-3
ASSHGQQHTDTQY
>-|12|TRBV6-5
ASSYVDGSYEQY
>TRBD1|13|TRBV25-1
ASPGGRPAYAEQF
>TRBD1|14|TRBV20-1
SAEGTGRVNNSPLH
>-|10|TRBV21-1
ASTPPMDEQY
>TRBD2|17|TRBV6-2/TRBV6-3
ASSYTDRRSSGGIDTQY
>-|12|TRBV20-1
SVGTDLSTDTQY
>-|10|TRBV6-1
ASSETRDGYT
>-|12|TRBV11-2
ASSLEGGSGEQY
>TRBD2|14|TRBV12-3/TRBV12-4
ASSFSLAGGNNEQF
>-|14|TRBV11-1
ASSPDFAVWGNEQF
>TRBD1|14|TRBV7-9
ASSLASGTGGNGYT
>-|14|TRBV5-1
ASSLPTGVLYNEQF
>TRBD1|14|TRBV4-3
ASSQDPRQGPNEQY
>TRBD2|13|TRBV6-5
ASSYAGGGWDEQF
>-|14|TRBV5-4
ASSSVAGTMRNEQY
>TRBD1|12|TRBV29-1
SVAPGQGIYGHT
>-|14|TRBV4-2
ASSQDLRTGYYGYT
>TRBD1|13|TRBV25-1
ASRAPGTDNSPLH
>-|11|TRBV5-1
ASSSRREESQY
>-|9|TRBV15
ATSRDHEHT
>TRBD1|11|TRBV29-1
SVRQGPNTEAF
>TRBD2|13|TRBV20-1
SATLAGTRTETQY
>-|13|TRBV6-5
ASSSPGRSNEKLF
>TRBD1|13|TRBV4-2
ASSLPGQGADEQY
>-|13|TRBV12-3/TRBV12-4
ASSPATGSPYEQY
>TRBD1|15|TRBV12-3/TRBV12-4
VSSLVGQVSLQETQY
>-|12|TRBV2
ASSEESWRETQY
>-|13|TRBV5-5
ASSLGSTGIAEAF
>-|13|TRBV27
ASIRDLASYNEQY
>-|12|TRBV20-1
SARDERTLETQY
>-|13|TRBV7-9
ASSPWDVGGEKLF
>-|15|TRBV5-1
ASSFGDAFVPNYGYT
>-|12|TRBV20-1
SAANRATNEKLF
>-|13|TRBV27
ASRTGDRVTYGYT
>-|12|TRBV7-9
ASSPRGGSAEAF
>TRBD2|10|TRBV13
ASCLGGDEQF
>-|13|TRBV7-2
ASSLNEGWGDIQY
>-|13|TRBV3-1
ASSQSPARNQPQH
>TRBD1|12|TRBV6-2/TRBV6-3
ASSHGTGGQPQH